Listed here is a single TCR beta chain. The entry originates in a study of blood T cell repertoires in COVID-19. Looked up from germline, CDR1 is KGHSH and CDR2 is LQKENI. The V and J ends lost 3 bases and 6 bases, in that order; junction bases with no gene match: 16. The CDR3 totals 17 residues. TCRdb keeps only in-frame clones here, not all; method: immunoSEQ multiplex PCR. This repertoire shows roughly 250,000 clones, around 89% found once; its top ten account for 1.2%. Clinical histories supplied by participants themselves formed the basis of cohort assignment. Material for sequencing was PBMCs or T cells enriched from blood (not recorded which). The chain joins TRBV18 to TRBJ2-7, with 8 bases identical to TRBD2. This TCR came from a middle-aged woman with acute COVID-19. CDR3 sequence reads: CASSPAPGGVAGSEQYV. DNA for the CDR3: TGTGCCAGCTCACCTGCGCCGGGTGGGGTAGCGGGAAGCGAGCAGTACGTC.